This is a list of T cell receptor beta chains from one sample in a study of blood T cell repertoires in COVID-19. The method was immunoSEQ multiplex PCR; TCRdb's version includes in-frame clones alone and lacks a portion of them. The table includes roughly 190,000 clones, roughly 84% detected once. The sample was PBMCs or T cells enriched from blood (not recorded which). Receptors were obtained from a woman in her 30s who had been exposed to COVID-19. Both conserved end residues are part of each CDR3. A D gene is named only where the DNA matches it firmly. Clone size is shown for a subset of rows, as once, few, many or a class of expanded clone.

size,V,D,J,DNA,CDR3
once,TRBV6-1,NA,TRBJ1-2,TGTGCCAGCAGTGAAGCGGGCCGACCCCGTCCCACCTTC,CASSEAGRPRPTF
NA,TRBV6-5,NA,TRBJ2-1,TGTGCCAGCACCTCACAGGGGGGGTCCTACAATGAGCAGTTCTTC,CASTSQGGSYNEQFF
NA,TRBV15,TRBD2,TRBJ2-2,TGTGCCACCAGCCCTCCGTTACGGGCTAGCGGGGGGGCCGGGGAGCTGTTTTTT,CATSPPLRASGGAGELFF
NA,TRBV18,NA,TRBJ1-1,TGTGCCAGCTCACCGTCACACAGGGAGGGCACTGAAGCTTTCTTT,CASSPSHREGTEAFF
NA,TRBV7-2,NA,TRBJ1-1,TGTGCCAGCAGCTTCGCGGTGAACACTGAAGCTTTCTTT,CASSFAVNTEAFF
NA,TRBV7-2,NA,TRBJ1-1,TGTGCCAGCAGCTTAGACAGGGTCGTAGCTTTCTTT,CASSLDRVVAFF
NA,TRBV10-1,TRBD2,TRBJ2-3,TGCGCCAGCGGTGATGGGACGGGGGGGAGCACAGATACGCAGTATTTT,CASGDGTGGSTDTQYF
NA,TRBV5-6,NA,TRBJ1-3,TGTGCCAGCAGCTTGGTTTCGAGAGACACCATATATTTT,CASSLVSRDTIYF
NA,TRBV2,TRBD2,TRBJ2-2,TGTGCCAGCAGCATAGCGGGGGGCGAGGGCGGGGAGCTGTTTTTT,CASSIAGGEGGELFF
NA,TRBV6-1,NA,TRBJ1-2,TGTGCCAGCAGTGAATATGGGCTTTTCTATGGCTACACCTTC,CASSEYGLFYGYTF
NA,TRBV29-1,NA,TRBJ2-1,TGCAGCTCTTGGGGCCACTCCCTAGGGGACAATGAGCAGTTCTTC,CSSWGHSLGDNEQFF
NA,TRBV6-5,TRBD1,TRBJ1-2,TGTGCCAGCAGAACCCAGGGGGCGAGAGGCTACACCTTC,CASRTQGARGYTF
NA,TRBV29-1,NA,TRBJ1-4,TGCAGCGTCGGCCACGGGAGGAATTCTGAAAAACTGTTTTTT,CSVGHGRNSEKLFF
NA,TRBV4-3,TRBD2,TRBJ2-3,TGCGCCAGCAGTTCTGGAGCGGGGGGCACAGATACGCAGTATTTT,CASSSGAGGTDTQYF
NA,TRBV12-3/TRBV12-4,TRBD1,TRBJ2-7,TGTGCCAGCAGTTTAGGGGACAGCGAGCAGTACTTC,CASSLGDSEQYF
NA,TRBV9,TRBD2,TRBJ2-5,TGTGCCAGCAGCGTAGGAGCGGGGAAAGAGACCCAGTACTTC,CASSVGAGKETQYF
NA,TRBV6-4,NA,TRBJ2-3,TGTGCCAGCAGTACGGGAATCACAGATACGCAGTATTTT,CASSTGITDTQYF
NA,TRBV5-1,NA,TRBJ1-4,TGCGCCAGCAGCTTGGCCGGGACTCCCAATGAAAAACTGTTTTTT,CASSLAGTPNEKLFF
NA,TRBV3-1/TRBV3-2,TRBD1,TRBJ2-3,TGTGCCAGCAGTCCCGATCCGGGACAGGGGGCGGGAGATACGCAGTATTTT,CASSPDPGQGAGDTQYF
NA,TRBV6-6,TRBD1,TRBJ1-6,TGTGCCAGCAGTCGAGCCGGGACAGGGGGCATACGACCCCTCCACTTT,CASSRAGTGGIRPLHF
NA,TRBV5-6,NA,TRBJ1-1,TGTGCCAGCAGCTCCTATTTGGGAGATGGGGTGAACACTGAAGCTTTCTTT,CASSSYLGDGVNTEAFF
NA,TRBV10-3,TRBD1,TRBJ2-7,TGTGCCATCAGTGACCTTCGACAGGGACGCTCCTACGAGCAGTACTTC,CAISDLRQGRSYEQYF
once,TRBV27,NA,TRBJ1-4,TGTGCCAGCAGTTTCCATGGGGCCGAAATACTGTTTTTT,CASSFHGAEILFF
NA,TRBV6-4,TRBD2,TRBJ2-1,TGTGCCAGCAGTGAGGGACTAGCGGCCAATGAGCAGTTCTTC,CASSEGLAANEQFF
NA,TRBV12-3/TRBV12-4,NA,TRBJ2-7,TGTGCCAGCTCGTCCGGAGCCTACGAGCAGTACTTC,CASSSGAYEQYF
once,TRBV27,NA,TRBJ2-7,TGTGCCAGCAGTTGCCCCAGGGTTTTTTGTTCCTACGAGCAGTACTTC,CASSCPRVFCSYEQYF
NA,TRBV12-5,NA,TRBJ2-7,TGTGCTAGTACGTCGACAGTTTCCTACGAGCAGTACTTC,CASTSTVSYEQYF
NA,TRBV9,TRBD1,TRBJ1-4,TGTGCCAGCAGCCTTATGACAGGGGGTCTTGATAATGAAAAACTGTTTTTT,CASSLMTGGLDNEKLFF
NA,TRBV5-6,NA,TRBJ1-1,TGTGCCAGCAGCATATATCACGGGGGCACTGAAGCTTTCTTT,CASSIYHGGTEAFF
NA,TRBV4-1,TRBD1,TRBJ2-7,TGCGCCAGCAGCCAAGATCGGGACAGGGGCAACGAGCAGTACTTC,CASSQDRDRGNEQYF
NA,TRBV9,NA,TRBJ2-1,TGTGCCAGCAGCCCGAACTCTCCGAACAATGAGCAGTTCTTC,CASSPNSPNNEQFF
NA,TRBV5-1,NA,TRBJ1-1,TGCGCCAGCAGCTTCATGAGTCTAAAGGGGGCTTTCTTT,CASSFMSLKGAFF
NA,TRBV7-2,TRBD2,TRBJ2-7,TGTGCCAGCAGCTTAGGAGGGGGGACTAGCGGGACCTACGAGCAGTACTTC,CASSLGGGTSGTYEQYF
NA,TRBV19,NA,TRBJ1-5,TGTGCCAGTAGTATAGACCTCCGGAGCAATCAGCCCCAGCATTTT,CASSIDLRSNQPQHF
NA,TRBV19,NA,TRBJ2-1,TGTGCCAGTAGTATCCCCCCCGCGACAGTATACAATGAGCAGTTCTTC,CASSIPPATVYNEQFF
NA,TRBV29-1,TRBD1,TRBJ2-1,TGCAGCGTTGGTGGGACAGACTACAATGAGCAGTTCTTC,CSVGGTDYNEQFF
NA,TRBV7-2,TRBD2,TRBJ2-5,TGTGCCAGCAGCGCCGGACTAGCGACAGAGACCCAGTACTTC,CASSAGLATETQYF
NA,TRBV11-3,NA,TRBJ2-1,TGTGCCAGCAGCTTAGGGGAGGCTGGAGGCAATGAGCAGTTCTTC,CASSLGEAGGNEQFF
NA,TRBV30,NA,TRBJ1-2,TGTGCCTGGAGGGCCGGAGCTGGTGGCTACACCTTC,CAWRAGAGGYTF
NA,TRBV6-5,NA,TRBJ1-2,TGTGCCAGCAGGTCTAGTGGCGGGTATGGCTACACCTTC,CASRSSGGYGYTF
NA,TRBV10-1,TRBD2,TRBJ2-3,TGCGCCAGCAGCTACGGCGGGGGGCGAGGGTATTTT,CASSYGGGRGYF
few,TRBV5-1,TRBD1,TRBJ1-2,TGCGCCAGCAGCGAACAGGGGGACTATGGCTACACCTTC,CASSEQGDYGYTF
NA,TRBV5-1,TRBD1,TRBJ1-2,TGCGCCAGCAGCTACACCGTAGACAGGGGGCACGGCTACACCTTC,CASSYTVDRGHGYTF
NA,TRBV4-1,TRBD2,TRBJ2-7,TGCGCCAGCAGCCAAGTCCTCGGTGGGACTAGCGGGCACGAGCAGTACTTC,CASSQVLGGTSGHEQYF
few,TRBV6-5,NA,TRBJ1-5,TGTGCCAGCAGCTCCACCAGGGATCAGCCCCAGCATTTT,CASSSTRDQPQHF
once,TRBV5-4,NA,TRBJ1-2,TGTGCCAGCAGCCTCTGGGACATGTCGCCCTATGGCTACACCTTC,CASSLWDMSPYGYTF
NA,TRBV25-1,NA,TRBJ2-3,TGTGCCAGCAAACAGACCAGCACAGATACGCAGTATTTT,CASKQTSTDTQYF
NA,TRBV7-8,TRBD1,TRBJ2-2,TGTGCCAGCAGCCGGCCAATATCGACCACAGGGGGGAACACCGGGGAGCTGTTTTTT,CASSRPISTTGGNTGELFF
NA,TRBV5-6,TRBD1,TRBJ1-2,TGTGCCAGCAGCTTCAGAGGACAGGGGGCCGGTTATTTCTATGGCTACACCTTC,CASSFRGQGAGYFYGYTF
NA,TRBV29-1,NA,TRBJ2-7,TGCAGCGTTGATGAGTCCTACGAGCAGTACTTC,CSVDESYEQYF
NA,TRBV5-4,TRBD1,TRBJ2-7,TGTGCCAGCAGATACGGACAGGGGACTCGCGAGCAGTACTTC,CASRYGQGTREQYF
once,TRBV2,NA,TRBJ2-3,TGTGCCAGCAGCCTCACTGATACGCAGTATTTT,CASSLTDTQYF